The 15 T cell receptor beta chains in this list originate from one sample, sequenced in a study of Graves' ophthalmopathy and Graves' hyperthyroidism (dated by TCRdb to between 2017 and 2018). TCRdb lists the instrument as Illumina HiSeq 2000. For repertoire sequencing, TCR beta CDR3 regions were amplified from RNA transcripts. HTBI primers and the Qiagen OneStep RT-PCR kit were used in a first-round RT-PCR, which was followed by a second-round multiplex PCR, size selection and purification. TCRdb reprocessing: public reads trimmed at Q25 with fastp, clones called with MiXCR, in-frame beta chains kept. Every distinct CDR3 protein forms one entry, paired with its most common genes and DNA. The sample has 300,000 to 400,000 distinct CDR3 sequences on record, under 20% of them singletons. The biggest ten clones account for around 12% of the sample. The source material was peripheral blood. The receptors derive from an adult man with Graves' ophthalmopathy.

The V call is TRBV12-3 or TRBV12-4, the J call TRBJ1-1, with D possibly being TRBD1 (6 bases). The CDR3 runs 13 residues. V was trimmed by 7 bases and J by 5 bases, leaving 14 bases between them. Written as DNA, the CDR3 is TGTGCCAGCACCGAGGCCAGGGGTACTGAAGCTTTCTTT. Translating it yields CASTEARGTEAFF.

This clonotype has at least ten counts. This chain connects TRBV6-2 or TRBV6-3 to TRBJ2-7; no clear D gene. The CDR3 is 16 residues long. Trimming stripped 0 bases from V and 0 bases from J, with 12 bases between. CDR1 and CDR2 from the germline V gene are MNHEY and SVGEGT. DNA for the CDR3: TGTGCCAGCAGTTACTCGGGCAGGAGAAGCTCCTACGAGCAGTACTTC. It translates to CASSYSGRRSSYEQYF.

This clonotype was recorded many times. The CDR3 spells CASSLDSGFQETQYF. The CDR3 DNA is TGTGCCAGCAGCTTAGATTCAGGGTTCCAAGAGACCCAGTACTTC. V is TRBV7-9 and J is TRBJ2-5, with D maybe TRBD1 (5 bases). Between the trimmed V and J ends, which lost 1 base and 1 base, there was a span of 10 bases. The CDR3 spans 15 residues. CDR1 and CDR2 (germline): SEHNR, FQNEAQ (reference sequence).

This clonotype came up many times. This chain uses TRBV10-3 with TRBJ1-3; no clear D. V lost 0 bases to trimming and J lost 2 bases, with 5 bases between them. Germline lookup yields CDR1 ENHRY and CDR2 SYGVKD. The CDR3 contains 14 residues. CDR3 region: CAISESGTGNTIYF. In DNA, the CDR3 is TGTGCCATCAGTGAGTCAGGGACTGGAAACACCATATATTTT.

This clonotype was detected a few times. V and J are TRBV10-3 and TRBJ2-5; D gene unclear. Trimming took 0 bases from V and 6 from J, leaving 5 bases between them. Germline V gives CDR1 ENHRY, CDR2 SYGVKD. The CDR3 sequence is 12 residues long. CDR3 nucleotide sequence: TGTGCCATCAGTGAGTCTGAAAAGACCCAGTACTTC. It encodes CAISESEKTQYF.

The chain uses TRBV6-5 and TRBJ1-6, with 8 bases that match TRBD1. Germline V gene sequence: CDR1 MNHEY, CDR2 SVGAGI. CDR3 length equals 16 residues. Losses at the gene ends were 0 bases for V and 9 bases for J; bases not matched to a gene: 7. The DNA of the CDR3 is TGTGCCAGCAGTTACTCATTCCAGGGGGCTGGTTCACCCCTCCACTTT. Residues: CASSYSFQGAGSPLHF.

This clonotype came up many times. This chain connects TRBV2 to TRBJ1-2; 7 bases fit TRBD1. V trimming: 6 bases; J trimming: 0 bases; junction bases outside the gene matches: 10. Germline CDR1 SNHLY, CDR2 FYNNEI. This CDR3 has 16 amino acids. The CDR3 is CASSKSGTEANYGYTF. In nucleotides, the CDR3 is TGTGCCAGCAGCAAATCCGGGACAGAAGCTAACTATGGCTACACCTTC.

As concerns this clonotype: As the CDR3 is not closed by the conserved phenylalanine or tryptophan, this likely results from a read error. The CDR3 nucleotides are TGTGCCAGCAGGGACAGCAGTGAAGAGACCCAGTACTAC. Translating gives CASRDSSEETQYY. V usage is TRBV6-1 and J usage is TRBJ2-5, with D tentatively TRBD1 (6 bases). Trimming left V 6 bases short and J 3 bases short, with 11 bases between. This CDR3 is 13 amino acids long. Germline loops: CDR1 MNHNS, CDR2 SASEGT.

This clonotype was counted a few times. The genes are TRBV2 and TRBJ2-5, with D unresolved. The CDR3 consists of 14 residues. CDR1 is SNHLY and CDR2 is FYNNEI in the germline V gene. Deletions cut 2 bases from V and 0 bases from J, with 7 bases between. The CDR3 region is CASSERADQETQYF. The CDR3 nucleotides read TGTGCCAGCAGTGAACGAGCAGACCAAGAGACCCAGTACTTC. The full variable domain, rest sourced from reference TRBV2 and TRBJ2-5, is EPEVTQTPSHQVTQMGQEVILRCVPISNHLYFYWYRQILGQKVEFLVSFYNNEISEKSEIFDDQFSVERPDGSNFTLKIRSTKLEDSAMYFCASSERADQETQYFGPGTRLLVL.

This clonotype was recorded many times. V gene TRBV6-5 combines with J gene TRBJ2-4; tentatively, D is TRBD1 or TRBD2 (5 bases each). The germline V and J ends were trimmed by 0 bases and 15 bases, with 15 bases remaining between them. CDR3 size: 13 residues. Germline values: CDR1 MNHEY, CDR2 SVGAGI. CDR3 DNA sequence: TGTGCCAGCAGTTACTCGAGTACCGGGGCGGGGTACTTC. It codes for CASSYSSTGAGYF.

This clonotype was detected many times. The rearrangement links TRBV7-9 to TRBJ2-7; 14 bases line up with TRBD2. Germline CDR1 is SEHNR and CDR2 is FQNEAQ (reference sequence). J lost 7 bases, V lost 4 bases, and 6 bases had no gene match. This CDR3 is 15 amino acids long. CDR3: CASSSGLAGGEEQYF. In DNA, the CDR3 is TGTGCCAGCAGCTCCGGACTAGCGGGAGGTGAAGAGCAGTACTTC.

The sample holds many counts of this clonotype. V usage is TRBV6-1 and J usage is TRBJ2-7; no reliable D call. With 1 base removed from V and 3 bases from J, the gap between germline ends came to 13 bases. CDR3 length: 15 residues. Germline CDR1 MNHNS, CDR2 SASEGT. CDR3 in DNA: TGTGCCAGCAGTGAAGTGGGCCAAGCCGACTACGAGCAGTACTTC. It yields the protein CASSEVGQADYEQYF.

This clonotype was seen ten or more times. With a much larger clone just one base away, this may be a read error. The chain couples TRBV6-1 to TRBJ1-6; possibly TRBD1 for D (6 bases). The CDR3 sequence is 14 residues long. V lost 8 bases to trimming and J lost 7 bases, with 15 bases between them. The V gene's germline CDR1 is MNHNS and CDR2 SASEGT. The CDR3: CASDPRRGNSPLHF. The CDR3 coding sequence is TGTGCCAGCGATCCCCGGAGGGGGAATTCACCCCTCCACTTT.

At least ten counts were recorded for this clonotype. CDR3 loop: CATSGAPGQSNYEQYF. CDR3 DNA: TGTGCCACCAGTGGCGCCCCGGGACAGTCCAACTACGAGCAGTACTTC. The chain has TRBV24-1 and TRBJ2-7, with 7 bases that match TRBD1. CDR1 is KGHDR and CDR2 is SFDVKD in the germline V gene. With 5 bases clipped from V and 3 bases from J, the junction kept 12 bases outside the gene matches. This CDR3 has 16 residues.

This clonotype showed up many times. CDR3 amino acids: CASSSSGRYSEQYF. In nucleotides, the CDR3 is TGTGCCAGCAGCTCTAGCGGGAGATACAGCGAGCAGTACTTC. The V gene is TRBV7-9, the J gene TRBJ2-7; 10 bases are shared with TRBD2. The germline gives CDR1 SEHNR, CDR2 FQNEAQ (reference sequence). J was trimmed by 6 bases and V by 4 bases; bases with no gene match: 6. The CDR3 has 14 residues.